At least ten counts were recorded for the clone carrying this T cell receptor beta chain. What it binds is unknown. This entry comes from a study of CD8+CD57+ T cells in acquired aplastic anemia. Turning to the study itself: DNA from sorted CD4+ and CD8+ cells averaged around 3.2 ug. Healthy donors averaged around 10 million reads for CD4+ cells. Points from the study as a whole: Statistical testing detected no significant gap in CD8+ Simpson's diversity between patients and controls. The study identified roughly 29 CD8+ CDR3 sequences shared by patients and controls.

TCR beta VDJ combinations and CDR3 sequences were profiled from genomic DNA. TCRdb re-analysed the reads in MiXCR, keeping a single row per CDR3 protein. The sample records some 64,000 distinct CDR3 sequences, about 50% being singletons. The CDR3 spans 13 residues. Trimming removed 3 bases from V and 4 bases from J, with 9 bases in between. Germline CDR1 reads KGHSH; CDR2 reads LQKENI. Sequences were obtained from sorted CD4+, CD8+, or CD8+CD57+ T cells (not recorded which) from PBMCs. The V gene is TRBV18, the J gene TRBJ1-2, with a weak D call TRBD1 (5 bases). This receptor was identified in a human donor in good health, serving as a control. The CDR3, as DNA: TGTGCCAGCTCACCTCAAAGGGGCTATGGCTACACCTTC. Protein sequence: CASSPQRGYGYTF. Drawing the rest from reference TRBV18 and TRBJ1-2, the complete variable domain is NAGVMQNPRHLVRRRGQEARLRCSPMKGHSHVYWYRQLPEEGLKFMVYLQKENIIDESGMPKERFSAEFPKEGPSILRIQQVVRGDSAAYFCASSPQRGYGYTFGSGTRLTVV.